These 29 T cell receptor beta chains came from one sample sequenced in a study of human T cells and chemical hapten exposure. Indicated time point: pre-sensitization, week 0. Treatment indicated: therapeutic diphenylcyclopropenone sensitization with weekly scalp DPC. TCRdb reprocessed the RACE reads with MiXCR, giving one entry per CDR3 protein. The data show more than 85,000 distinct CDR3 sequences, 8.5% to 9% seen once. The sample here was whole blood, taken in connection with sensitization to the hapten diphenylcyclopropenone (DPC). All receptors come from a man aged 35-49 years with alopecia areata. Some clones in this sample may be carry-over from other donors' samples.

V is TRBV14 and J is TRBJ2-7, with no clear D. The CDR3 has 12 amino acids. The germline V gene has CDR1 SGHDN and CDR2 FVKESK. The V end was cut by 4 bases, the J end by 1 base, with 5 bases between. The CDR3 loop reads CASSLHSYEQYV. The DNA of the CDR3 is TGTGCCAGCAGCCTTCATTCCTACGAGCAGTACGTC.

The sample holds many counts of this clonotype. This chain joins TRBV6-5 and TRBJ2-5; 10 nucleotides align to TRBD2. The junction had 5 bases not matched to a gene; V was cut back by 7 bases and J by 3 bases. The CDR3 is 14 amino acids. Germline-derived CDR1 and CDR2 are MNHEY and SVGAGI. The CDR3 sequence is CASKASGSEETQYF. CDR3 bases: TGTGCCAGCAAGGCTAGCGGGAGCGAAGAGACCCAGTACTTC.

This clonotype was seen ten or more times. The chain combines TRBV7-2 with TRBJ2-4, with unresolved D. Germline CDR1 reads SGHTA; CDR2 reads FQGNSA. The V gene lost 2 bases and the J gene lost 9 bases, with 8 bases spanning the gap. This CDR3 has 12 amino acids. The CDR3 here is CASSLYLGIQYF. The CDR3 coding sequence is TGTGCCAGCAGCTTATATTTGGGCATTCAGTACTTC.

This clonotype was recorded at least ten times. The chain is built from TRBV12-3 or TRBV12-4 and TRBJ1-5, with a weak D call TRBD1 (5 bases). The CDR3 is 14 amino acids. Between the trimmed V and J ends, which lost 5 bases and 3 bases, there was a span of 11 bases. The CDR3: CASSVWGLNQPQHF. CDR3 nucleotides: TGTGCCAGCAGTGTCTGGGGACTCAATCAGCCCCAGCATTTT.

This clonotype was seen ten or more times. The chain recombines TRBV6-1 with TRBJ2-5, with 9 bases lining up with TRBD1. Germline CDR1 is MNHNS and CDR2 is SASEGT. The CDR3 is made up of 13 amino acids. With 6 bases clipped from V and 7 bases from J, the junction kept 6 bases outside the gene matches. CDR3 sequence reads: CASSGTGSATQYF. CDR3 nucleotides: TGTGCCAGCAGCGGGACAGGGTCCGCGACCCAGTACTTC.

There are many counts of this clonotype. CDR3 protein: CASQASTDTQYF. The CDR3 DNA follows: TGTGCCTCCCAAGCTAGCACAGATACGCAGTATTTT. The V gene is TRBV10-3, the J gene TRBJ2-3; D is uncertain. The V end was cut by 11 bases, the J end by 0 bases, with 9 bases between. Germline lookup yields CDR1 ENHRY and CDR2 SYGVKD. The CDR3 contains 12 residues.

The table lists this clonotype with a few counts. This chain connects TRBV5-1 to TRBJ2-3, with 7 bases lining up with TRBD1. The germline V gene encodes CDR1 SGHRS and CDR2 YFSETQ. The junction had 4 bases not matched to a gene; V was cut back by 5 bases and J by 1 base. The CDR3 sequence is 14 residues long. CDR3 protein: CASSQGVRTDTQYF. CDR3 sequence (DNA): TGCGCCAGCAGTCAGGGGGTCCGCACAGATACGCAGTATTTT.

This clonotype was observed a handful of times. CDR3 amino acids: CASSKGDNEQFF. CDR3 DNA sequence: TGTGCCAGCAGCAAAGGGGACAATGAGCAGTTCTTC. The gene calls are TRBV5-4 and TRBJ2-1, with D possibly TRBD1 on 5 matching bases. There are 12 residues in the CDR3. Germline V lookup: CDR1 SGHNT, CDR2 YYREEE (reference sequence). V was pared by 4 bases and J by 5 bases, with 7 bases between. The variable domain in full, with the rest retrieved from reference TRBV5-4 and TRBJ2-1, is ETGVTQSPTHLIKTRGQQVTLRCSSQSGHNTVSWYQQALGQGPQFIFQYYREEENGRGNFPPRFSGLQFPNYSSELNVNALELDDSALYLCASSKGDNEQFFGPGTRLTVL.

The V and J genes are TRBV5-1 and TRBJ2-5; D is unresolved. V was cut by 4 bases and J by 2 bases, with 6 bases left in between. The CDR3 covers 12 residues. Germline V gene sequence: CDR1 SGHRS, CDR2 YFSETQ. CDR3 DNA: TGCGCCAGCAGCGGGGATCAAGAGACCCAGTACTTC. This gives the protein CASSGDQETQYF.

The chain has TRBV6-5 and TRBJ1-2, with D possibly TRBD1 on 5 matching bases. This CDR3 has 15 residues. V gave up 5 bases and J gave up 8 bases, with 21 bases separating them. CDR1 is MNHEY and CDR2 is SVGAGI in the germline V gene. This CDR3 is CASSGGGGSSVGYTF. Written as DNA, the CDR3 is TGTGCCAGCAGTGGGGGTGGAGGTTCATCAGTCGGCTACACCTTC.

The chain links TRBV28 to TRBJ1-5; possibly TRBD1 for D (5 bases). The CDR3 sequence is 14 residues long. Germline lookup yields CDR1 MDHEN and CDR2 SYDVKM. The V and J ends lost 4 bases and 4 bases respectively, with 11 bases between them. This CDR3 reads CASSWSAGNQPQHF. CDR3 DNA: TGTGCCAGCAGTTGGTCGGCAGGGAATCAGCCCCAGCATTTT.

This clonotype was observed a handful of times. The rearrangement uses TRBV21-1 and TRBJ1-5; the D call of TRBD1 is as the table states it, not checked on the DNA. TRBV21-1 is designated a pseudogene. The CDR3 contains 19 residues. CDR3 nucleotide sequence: TGTGCCAGCAGCAAAAAAAACCCGGCACGGAGGTCCGCGAATCAGCCCCAGCATTTT. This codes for CASSKKNPARRSANQPQHF.

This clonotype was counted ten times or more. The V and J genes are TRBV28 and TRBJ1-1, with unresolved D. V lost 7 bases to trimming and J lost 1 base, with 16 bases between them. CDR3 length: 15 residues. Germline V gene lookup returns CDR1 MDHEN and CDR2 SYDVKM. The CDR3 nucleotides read TGTGCCAGCATAGTGGCACCAAATCGGAACACTGAAGCTTTCTTT. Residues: CASIVAPNRNTEAFF.

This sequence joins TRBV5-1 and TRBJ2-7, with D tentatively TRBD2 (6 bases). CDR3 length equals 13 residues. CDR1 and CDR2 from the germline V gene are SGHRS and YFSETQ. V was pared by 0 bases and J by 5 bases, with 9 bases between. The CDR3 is CASSLAGVDEQYF. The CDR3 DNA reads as TGCGCCAGCAGCTTGGCGGGAGTCGACGAGCAGTACTTC. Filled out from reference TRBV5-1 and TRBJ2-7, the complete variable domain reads KAGVTQTPRYLIKTRGQQVTLSCSPISGHRSVSWYQQTPGQGLQFLFEYFSETQRNKGNFPGRFSGRQFSNSRSEMNVSTLELGDSALYLCASSLAGVDEQYFGPGTRLTVT.

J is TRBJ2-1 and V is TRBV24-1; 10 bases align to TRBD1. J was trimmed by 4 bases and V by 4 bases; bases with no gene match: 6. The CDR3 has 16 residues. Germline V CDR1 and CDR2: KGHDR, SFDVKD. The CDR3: CATSDPTGGGYNEQFF. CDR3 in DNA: TGTGCCACCAGTGACCCGACAGGGGGCGGTTACAATGAGCAGTTCTTC.

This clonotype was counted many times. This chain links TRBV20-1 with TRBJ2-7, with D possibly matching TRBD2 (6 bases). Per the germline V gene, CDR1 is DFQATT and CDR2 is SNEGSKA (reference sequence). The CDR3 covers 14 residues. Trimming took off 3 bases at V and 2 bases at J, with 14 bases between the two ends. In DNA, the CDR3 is TGCAGTGCTAGGGAGGGTTACTCGACCTACGAGCAGTACTTC. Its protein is CSAREGYSTYEQYF.

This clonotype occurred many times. The CDR3 bases are TGCAGCGTTAGGTTATTTCGGGACAGGAAGCTCCAAGAGACCCAGTACTTC. Residues: CSVRLFRDRKLQETQYF. V usage is TRBV29-1 and J usage is TRBJ2-5, with TRBD1 matching 8 bases. Germline V gene lookup returns CDR1 SQVTM and CDR2 ANQGSEA. The CDR3 runs 17 residues. The junction had 15 bases not matched to a gene; V was cut back by 5 bases and J by 1 base.

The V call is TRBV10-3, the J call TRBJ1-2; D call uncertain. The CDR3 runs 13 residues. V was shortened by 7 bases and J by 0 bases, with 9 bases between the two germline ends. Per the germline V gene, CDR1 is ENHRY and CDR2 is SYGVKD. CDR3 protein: CAIKQESNYGYTF. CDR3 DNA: TGTGCCATCAAGCAGGAGTCTAACTATGGCTACACCTTC.

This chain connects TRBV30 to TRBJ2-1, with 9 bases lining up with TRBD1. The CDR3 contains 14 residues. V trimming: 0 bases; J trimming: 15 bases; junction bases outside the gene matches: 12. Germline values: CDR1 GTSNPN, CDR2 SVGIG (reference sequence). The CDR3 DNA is TGTGCCTGGAGTGTACCCTTTCGGACAGGGGATTCGTTCTTC. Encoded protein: CAWSVPFRTGDSFF.

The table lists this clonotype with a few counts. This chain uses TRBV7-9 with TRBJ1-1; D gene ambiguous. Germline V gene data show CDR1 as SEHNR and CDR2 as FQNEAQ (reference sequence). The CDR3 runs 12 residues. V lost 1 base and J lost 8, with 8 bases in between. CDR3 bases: TGTGCCAGCAGCTTAGGGTCGAGAGAAGCTTTCTTT. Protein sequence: CASSLGSREAFF.

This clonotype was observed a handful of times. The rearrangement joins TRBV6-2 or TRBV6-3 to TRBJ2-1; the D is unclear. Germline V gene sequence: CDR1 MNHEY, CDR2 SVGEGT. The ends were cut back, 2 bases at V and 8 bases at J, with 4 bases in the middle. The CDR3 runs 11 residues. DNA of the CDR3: TGTGCCAGCAGTTACCCCGATGAGCAGTTCTTC. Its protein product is CASSYPDEQFF.

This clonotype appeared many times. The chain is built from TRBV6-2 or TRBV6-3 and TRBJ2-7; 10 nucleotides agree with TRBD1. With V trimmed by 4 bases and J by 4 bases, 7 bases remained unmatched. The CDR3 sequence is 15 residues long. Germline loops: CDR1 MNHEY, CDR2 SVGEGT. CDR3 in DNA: TGTGCCAGCAGTTCTACCGGGACAGGGGATTACGAGCAGTACGTC. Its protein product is CASSSTGTGDYEQYV.

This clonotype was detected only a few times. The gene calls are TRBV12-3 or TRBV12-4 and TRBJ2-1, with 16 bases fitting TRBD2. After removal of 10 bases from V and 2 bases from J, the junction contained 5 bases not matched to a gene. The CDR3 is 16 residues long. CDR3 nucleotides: TGTGCCATACGGGGACTAGCGGGAGGGCCCTACAATGAGCAGTTCTTC. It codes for CAIRGLAGGPYNEQFF.

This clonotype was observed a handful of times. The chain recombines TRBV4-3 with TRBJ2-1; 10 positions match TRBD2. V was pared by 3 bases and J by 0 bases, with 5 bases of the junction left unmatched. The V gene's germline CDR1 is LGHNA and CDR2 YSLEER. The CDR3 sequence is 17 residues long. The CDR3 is CASSQQPSGSSYNEQFF. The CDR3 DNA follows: TGCGCCAGCAGCCAGCAACCTAGCGGGAGCTCCTACAATGAGCAGTTCTTC.

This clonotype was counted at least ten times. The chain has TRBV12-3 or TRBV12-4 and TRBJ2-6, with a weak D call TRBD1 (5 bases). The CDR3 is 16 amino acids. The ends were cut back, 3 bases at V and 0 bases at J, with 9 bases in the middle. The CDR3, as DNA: TGTGCCAGCAGTTTGCCAGGGTCCTCTGGGGCCAACGTCCTGACTTTC. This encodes CASSLPGSSGANVLTF.

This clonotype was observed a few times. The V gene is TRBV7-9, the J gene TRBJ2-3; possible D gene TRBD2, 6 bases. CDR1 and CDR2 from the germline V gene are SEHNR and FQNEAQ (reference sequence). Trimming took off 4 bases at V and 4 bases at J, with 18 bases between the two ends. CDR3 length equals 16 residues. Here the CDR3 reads CASSSLGGVPADTQYF. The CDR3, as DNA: TGTGCCAGCAGCTCCCTGGGGGGAGTTCCCGCAGATACGCAGTATTTT. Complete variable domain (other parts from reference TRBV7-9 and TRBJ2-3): DTGVSQNPRHKITKRGQNVTFRCDPISEHNRLYWYRQTLGQGPEFLTYFQNEAQLEKSRLLSDRFSAERPKGSFSTLEIQRTEQGDSAMYLCASSSLGGVPADTQYFGPGTRLTVL.

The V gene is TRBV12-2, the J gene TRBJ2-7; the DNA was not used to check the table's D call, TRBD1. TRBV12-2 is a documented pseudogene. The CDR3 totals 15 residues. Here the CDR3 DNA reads TGTGCAAGTCGCTTAGTTAGTGTCCCAGGCTACAGGGAGTACTTC. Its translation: CASRLVSVPGYREYF.

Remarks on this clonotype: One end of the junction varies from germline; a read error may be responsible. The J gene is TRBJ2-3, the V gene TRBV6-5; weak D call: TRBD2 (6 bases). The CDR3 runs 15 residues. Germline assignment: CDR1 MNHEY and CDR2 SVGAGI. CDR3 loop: CASSTGVTSTDTQNF. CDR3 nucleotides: TGTGCCAGCAGTACGGGAGTTACTAGCACAGATACGCAGAATTTT.

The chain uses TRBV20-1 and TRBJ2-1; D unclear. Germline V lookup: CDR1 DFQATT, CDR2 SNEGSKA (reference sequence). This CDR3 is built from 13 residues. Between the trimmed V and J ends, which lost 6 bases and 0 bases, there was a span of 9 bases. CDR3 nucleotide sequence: TGCAGTGCGTCTAGGAGCTCCTACAATGAGCAGTTCTTC. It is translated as CSASRSSYNEQFF.